This T cell receptor (beta chain) was sequenced for a study of T cells in Graves' hyperthyroidism and ophthalmopathy. Across 18 months, stable Graves' hyperthyroidism was marked by no progression to ophthalmopathy. Participants, patients aged 18 to 65, had newly diagnosed hyperthyroidism with a duration under 2 months. V was shortened by 4 bases and J by 6 bases, with 18 bases between the two germline ends. The CDR3 length is 15 residues. The germline gives CDR1 SEHNR, CDR2 FQNEAQ (reference sequence). General study points: The model identified upcoming ophthalmopathy a median around 7.1 months ahead of onset. Within blood appeared most thyroid clonotypes that had expanded above 0.001.

Only a few counts were recorded for this clonotype. Its cognate antigen is unknown. RNA transcripts yielded amplified TCR beta CDR3 regions. Primed by the HTBI set, a first-round RT-PCR was run on the TCR CDR3. Each CDR3 protein gets one entry after TCRdb re-called the multiplex PCR reads with MiXCR. The repertoire holds more than 500,000 distinct CDR3 sequences, with around 16% as singletons. This chain joins TRBV7-9 and TRBJ1-2; D not resolved. Material for sequencing was blood. The clonotype comes from a woman younger than 45 with Graves' hyperthyroidism. The CDR3: CASSSGFGQFNGYTF. In DNA form, the CDR3 reads TGTGCCAGCAGCTCGGGGTTCGGGCAATTTAATGGCTACACCTTC.